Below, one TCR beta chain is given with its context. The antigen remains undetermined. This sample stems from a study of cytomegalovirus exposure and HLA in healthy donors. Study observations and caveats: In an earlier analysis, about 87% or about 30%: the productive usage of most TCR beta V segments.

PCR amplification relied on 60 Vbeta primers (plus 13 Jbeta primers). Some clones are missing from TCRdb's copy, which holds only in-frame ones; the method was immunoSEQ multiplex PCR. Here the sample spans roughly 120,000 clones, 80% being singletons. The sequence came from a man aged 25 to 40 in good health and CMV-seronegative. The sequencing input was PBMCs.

CDR3 nucleotide sequence: TGTGCCAGCACGCTAGCGGAGAGGACCGGGGAGCTGTTTTTT. It codes for CASTLAERTGELFF. The rearrangement links TRBV7-9 to TRBJ2-2, with 7 nucleotides matching TRBD2. In germline, CDR1 is SEHNR, CDR2 FQNEAQ (reference sequence). The CDR3 has 14 residues. Trimming at V came to 7 bases and at J to 5 bases, leaving 7 bases not matched to a gene.